The 8 T cell receptor beta chains in this list originate from one sample, sequenced in a study of CD8 T cells in Susac syndrome. With random hexamers, about 0.5 to 1 ug RNA was reverse transcribed. TCRdb redid the calling of the immunoSEQ multiplex PCR reads with MiXCR, one entry per CDR3 protein. The sample holds 45,000 to 55,000 distinct CDR3 sequences, over 85% seen once. The material sequenced was CD8+ T cells from PBMCs. Every receptor here comes from a human donor in good health.

V gene TRBV29-1 combines with J gene TRBJ2-7; TRBD2 agrees at 7 bases. V lost 1 base, J lost 3 bases, and 9 bases stayed unmatched. The CDR3 has 15 amino acids. Germline lookup yields CDR1 SQVTM and CDR2 ANQGSEA. CDR3 sequence reads: CSVEVTASGYYEQYF. CDR3 coding DNA: TGCAGCGTTGAAGTAACGGCTAGCGGATACTACGAGCAGTACTTC.

The gene calls are TRBV20-1 and TRBJ2-3; the D is unclear. This CDR3 contains 16 residues. Between the trimmed V and J ends, which lost 6 bases and 0 bases, there was a span of 19 bases. Germline CDR1 DFQATT, CDR2 SNEGSKA (reference sequence). The CDR3 region has the DNA TGCAGTGCCCTACCATACCGAGTTTCTAGCACAGATACGCAGTATTTT. The encoded protein is CSALPYRVSSTDTQYF.

This chain uses TRBV28 with TRBJ2-7; the D gene could be TRBD1 or TRBD2 (5 bases each). From germline, CDR1 is MDHEN and CDR2 SYDVKM. The CDR3 has 13 amino acids. The V end lost 11 bases, the J end lost 3 bases, and 17 bases lay between the germline ends. CDR3 sequence: CAGLRGGYYEQYF. CDR3 nucleotides: TGTGCCGGTCTACGGGGCGGATACTACGAGCAGTACTTC.

The rearrangement joins TRBV7-2 to TRBJ2-3; possible D gene TRBD2, 6 bases. The V end lost 1 base, the J end lost 6 bases, and 8 bases lay between the germline ends. Germline V gene sequence: CDR1 SGHTA, CDR2 FQGNSA. This CDR3 is built from 13 residues. The CDR3 DNA reads as TGTGCCAGCAGCTTAGTGACTAGTGATACGCAGTATTTT. As protein: CASSLVTSDTQYF.

The gene calls are TRBV23-1 and TRBJ1-3; D not resolved. TRBV23-1 is treated as an ORF (open reading frame) with a function not yet certain. V gave up 0 bases and J gave up 0 bases, with 9 bases separating them. The CDR3 sequence is 16 residues long. The CDR3 is CASSQSGRYSGNTIYF. The CDR3 DNA is TGCGCCAGCAGTCAATCAGGGAGGTACTCTGGAAACACCATATATTTT.

The chain carries TRBV6-5 and TRBJ2-7; D is unresolved. The CDR3 is made up of 16 amino acids. Trimming took 3 bases from V and 0 from J, leaving 15 bases between them. The germline V gene has CDR1 MNHEY and CDR2 SVGAGI. CDR3 nucleotide sequence: TGTGCCAGCAGTTATTTGTCAACCAGTAGCTCCTACGAGCAGTACTTC. Protein: CASSYLSTSSSYEQYF.

The chain couples TRBV19 to TRBJ1-1; D unclear. V was shortened by 3 bases and J by 0 bases, with 5 bases between the two germline ends. The CDR3 length is 13 residues. In germline, CDR1 is LNHDA, CDR2 SQIVND (reference sequence). CDR3 in amino acids: CASSIGMNTEAFF. CDR3 nucleotides: TGTGCCAGTAGTATTGGGATGAACACTGAAGCTTTCTTT.

This clonotype is a singleton in its sample. The chain is built from TRBV20-1 and TRBJ2-3; D call uncertain. CDR1 DFQATT and CDR2 SNEGSKA come from the germline V gene (reference sequence). The V end lost 6 bases, the J end lost 2 bases, and 12 bases lay between the germline ends. The length of the CDR3 is 13 residues. CDR3: CSAMGEYTDTQYF. The CDR3 nucleotides read TGCAGTGCCATGGGTGAATACACAGATACGCAGTATTTT.